The present T cell receptor (beta chain) was sequenced within a study of post-analysis software for immune sequencing data. Study information: The study covered relapsing-remitting, secondary progressive and progressive-relapsing courses of multiple sclerosis. General observations from the study: In patients, TRBV5-6, TRBV5-1 and TRBV20-1 belonged to five TRBV segments found more frequently than in controls. Normalized Chao1 diversity was significantly lower in multiple sclerosis patients than in controls. Under F measure analysis, samples from one preparation batch co-clustered strongly.

To note about this clonotype: The antigen is undetermined.

CDR3 length: 13 residues. V lost 3 bases to trimming and J lost 10 bases, with 16 bases between them. Germline V gives CDR1 SQVTM, CDR2 ANQGSEA. Unique molecular identifiers featured in each of the TCR beta cDNA libraries. When 1 to 10 million T cells were used, they gave a few hundred thousand cDNA molecules. TCRdb ran MiXCR on the PCR reads and lists one entry per CDR3 protein. The data contain under 900,000 distinct CDR3 sequences, under 70% of them singletons. The source material was blood. The TCR was taken from a girl aged 10 to 17 with multiple sclerosis. This chain joins TRBV29-1 and TRBJ2-1; perhaps TRBD1 as D (6 bases). CDR3 protein: CSVDTGFVDEQFF. CDR3 bases: TGCAGCGTTGATACAGGGTTCGTGGACGAGCAGTTCTTC.